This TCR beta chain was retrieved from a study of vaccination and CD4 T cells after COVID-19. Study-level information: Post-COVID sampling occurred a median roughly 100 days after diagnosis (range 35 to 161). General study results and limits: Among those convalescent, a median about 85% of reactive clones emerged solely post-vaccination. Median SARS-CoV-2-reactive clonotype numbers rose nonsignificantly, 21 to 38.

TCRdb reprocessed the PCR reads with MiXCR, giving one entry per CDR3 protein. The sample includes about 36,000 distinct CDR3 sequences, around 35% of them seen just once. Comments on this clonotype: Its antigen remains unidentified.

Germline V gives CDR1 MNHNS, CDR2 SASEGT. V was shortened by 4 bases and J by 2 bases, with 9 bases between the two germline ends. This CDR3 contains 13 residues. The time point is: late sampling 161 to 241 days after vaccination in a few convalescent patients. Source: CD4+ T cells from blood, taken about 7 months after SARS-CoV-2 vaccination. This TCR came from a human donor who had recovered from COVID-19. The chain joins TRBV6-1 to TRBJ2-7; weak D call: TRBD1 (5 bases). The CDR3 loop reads CASSVAGTYEQYF. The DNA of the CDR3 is TGTGCCAGCAGTGTCGCAGGGACCTACGAGCAGTACTTC.